The 17 T cell receptor beta chains below were found in one sample sequenced in a study of CD8 T cells in ankylosing spondylitis. Study results and caveats: Seven to nine highly homologous variants formed a TCR beta motif that appeared characteristic of ankylosing spondylitis blood.

In TCRdb, the 5' RACE reads were re-called with MiXCR into one record per CDR3 protein. The sample holds 200,000 to 250,000 distinct CDR3 sequences, roughly 18% seen once. For these TCRs, the target antigens are not known. The sample comprised blood, either unsorted or a sorted T cell fraction (not recorded which). These receptors all stem from a male donor with ankylosing spondylitis.

This clonotype has a handful of counts. J is TRBJ1-1 and V is TRBV12-3 or TRBV12-4; 8 nucleotides align to TRBD1. The CDR3 loop spans 13 amino acids. J lost 5 bases, V lost 8 bases, and 7 bases had no gene match. CDR3 DNA: TGTGCCAGCCGCATTTACAGGGGGACTGAAGCTTTCTTT. It encodes CASRIYRGTEAFF.

In this sample, this clonotype turned up many times. V is TRBV12-3 or TRBV12-4 and J is TRBJ1-5; D is unresolved. The CDR3 is 12 residues long. Trimming left V 6 bases short and J 4 bases short, with 7 bases between. The CDR3 DNA reads as TGTGCCAGCAGCGATACAAATCAGCCCCAGCATTTT. This encodes CASSDTNQPQHF.

This clonotype was picked up a small number of times. The gene calls are TRBV6-5 and TRBJ2-1; no firm D call. Trimming removed 5 bases from V and 5 bases from J, with 7 bases in between. From germline, CDR1 is MNHEY and CDR2 SVGAGI. CDR3 size: 12 residues. CDR3 residues: CASSPPNNEQFF. DNA of the CDR3: TGTGCCAGCAGTCCCCCCAACAATGAGCAGTTCTTC.

This clonotype was counted at least ten times. The chain combines TRBV20-1 with TRBJ2-5; 7 nucleotides match TRBD1. The CDR3 spans 14 residues. V gave up 5 bases and J gave up 1 base; unmatched junction bases: 7. Germline V gene sequence: CDR1 DFQATT, CDR2 SNEGSKA (reference sequence). The CDR3 DNA is TGCAGTGCTGGCCACCGACAGGGCCAAGAGACCCAGTACTTC. Translating it yields CSAGHRQGQETQYF.

This clonotype was found a few times. CDR3 nucleotide sequence: TGTGCCAGCAGCTTAATAGCGGGGGGCACCTACGAGCAGTACTTC. Translated: CASSLIAGGTYEQYF. The genes are TRBV7-2 and TRBJ2-7; TRBD2 matches at 10 bases. CDR3 length: 15 residues. The V and J ends lost 2 bases and 2 bases, in that order; junction bases with no gene match: 3. Germline-derived CDR1 and CDR2 are SGHTA and FQGNSA.

In its sample, this clonotype was seen many times. The chain uses TRBV6-6 and TRBJ2-1, with D possibly called TRBD1 or TRBD2 (5 bases each). This CDR3 region has 10 residues. Trimming removed 11 bases from V and 9 bases from J, with 11 bases in between. Germline lookup yields CDR1 MNHNY and CDR2 SVGAGI (reference sequence). The CDR3 reads CAHGAGEQFF. CDR3 coding DNA: TGTGCCCACGGGGCTGGTGAGCAGTTCTTC.

There are a few counts of this clonotype. The V gene is TRBV3-1, the J gene TRBJ2-6, with D maybe TRBD1 (5 bases). Germline V gives CDR1 LGHDT, CDR2 YNNKEL (reference sequence). V was shortened by 1 base and J by 1 base, with 8 bases between the two germline ends. CDR3 length equals 16 residues. As DNA, the CDR3 is TGTGCCAGCAGCCAAGTCGCAGGGTCTGGGGCCAACGTCCTGACTTTC. Amino acid sequence: CASSQVAGSGANVLTF.

The V call is TRBV27, the J call TRBJ2-2; TRBD1 aligns across 11 bases. Germline trimming cut 5 bases from V and 7 bases from J; bases unmatched to any gene: 9. Germline assignment: CDR1 MNHEY and CDR2 SMNVEV (reference sequence). CDR3 length: 16 amino acids. CDR3 in amino acids: CASSPLPGQGDGELFF. CDR3 bases: TGTGCCAGCAGTCCACTCCCGGGACAGGGGGACGGGGAGCTGTTTTTT.

The V call is TRBV13, the J call TRBJ1-1; no clear D gene. With 0 bases removed from V and 7 bases from J, the gap between germline ends came to 9 bases. The CDR3 runs 13 residues. The V gene's germline CDR1 is PRHDT and CDR2 FYEKMQ (reference sequence). CDR3 DNA: TGTGCCAGCAGCTTAGGGAGGGAAGGTGAAGCTTTCTTT. It codes for CASSLGREGEAFF.

This clonotype was seen only a few times. This chain uses TRBV7-9 with TRBJ1-1; tentative D call: TRBD1 (6 bases). V lost 0 bases and J lost 4, with 12 bases in between. This CDR3 contains 15 residues. In germline, CDR1 is SEHNR, CDR2 FQNEAQ (reference sequence). The CDR3 loop is CASSLATGIVTEAFF. In nucleotides, the CDR3 is TGTGCCAGCAGCTTAGCAACAGGGATCGTCACTGAAGCTTTCTTT.

This chain connects TRBV21-1 to TRBJ1-5; TRBD1, the D gene given by the table, was not confirmed from the DNA. TRBV21-1 has pseudogene status. The CDR3 covers 16 residues. CDR3 bases: TGTGCCAGCAGCAGATCGGGACAGGGGCGGAATCAGCCCCAGCATTTT. It translates to CASSRSGQGRNQPQHF.

The rearrangement uses TRBV29-1 and TRBJ2-2, with D unresolved. Trimming took off 7 bases at V and 1 base at J, with 16 bases between the two ends. This CDR3 region has 15 residues. Germline V gene data show CDR1 as SQVTM and CDR2 as ANQGSEA. CDR3 coding DNA: TGCAGCGCATCAAGTGTACAGATGAACACCGGGGAGCTGTTTTTT. Residues: CSASSVQMNTGELFF.

This clonotype appeared many times. The chain uses TRBV4-3 and TRBJ2-1, with unresolved D. With 0 bases removed from V and 0 bases from J, the gap between germline ends came to 6 bases. CDR3 length: 15 residues. The V gene's germline CDR1 is LGHNA and CDR2 YSLEER. In nucleotides, the CDR3 is TGCGCCAGCAGCCAAGACCTAAGCTCCTACAATGAGCAGTTCTTC. Translated, it gives CASSQDLSSYNEQFF.

The chain uses TRBV10-3 and TRBJ1-2, with a tentative D call TRBD1 (6 bases). The CDR3 runs to 16 residues. V dropped 3 bases and J dropped 4 bases, with 18 bases sitting between them. In germline, CDR1 is ENHRY, CDR2 SYGVKD. CDR3 sequence (DNA): TGTGCCATCAGTGACCTCGAGGGGGTTCGTGGCTATGGCTACACCTTC. It codes for CAISDLEGVRGYGYTF.

There are many counts of this clonotype. The CDR3 loop reads CASSLAVATNEKLFF. The CDR3 nucleotides read TGTGCCAGCAGCTTAGCAGTGGCAACTAATGAAAAACTGTTTTTT. J is TRBJ1-4 and V is TRBV7-2, with unresolved D. The CDR3 is made up of 15 amino acids. CDR1 and CDR2 from the germline V gene are SGHTA and FQGNSA. Trimming took off 0 bases at V and 0 bases at J, with 5 bases between the two ends.

The chain uses TRBV5-6 and TRBJ2-7; 7 bases fit TRBD1. Germline CDR1 SGHDT, CDR2 YYEEEE. Germline trimming cut 4 bases from V and 0 bases from J; bases unmatched to any gene: 4. This CDR3 region has 14 residues. The CDR3 coding sequence is TGTGCCAGCAGCGGGACAGACCGCTCCTACGAGCAGTACTTC. Translated: CASSGTDRSYEQYF. Variable domain in full (rest from reference TRBV5-6 and TRBJ2-7): DAGVTQSPTHLIKTRGQQVTLRCSPKSGHDTVSWYQQALGQGPQFIFQYYEEEERQRGNFPDRFSGHQFPNYSSELNVNALLLGDSALYLCASSGTDRSYEQYFGPGTRLTVT.

This clonotype was seen more than once but under ten times. This chain joins TRBV2 and TRBJ2-7; D call uncertain. Trimming took 4 bases from V and 3 from J, leaving 19 bases between them. The germline V gene encodes CDR1 SNHLY and CDR2 FYNNEI. This CDR3 has 16 residues. In nucleotides, the CDR3 is TGTGCCAGCAGTGGCCGGACGGCAGGAATTAACTACGAGCAGTACTTC. It yields the protein CASSGRTAGINYEQYF.